This entry concerns a single T cell receptor (beta chain). This clonotype is a singleton in its sample. The specificity of this receptor is unknown. This sequence may be a read error, since a much larger clone differs from it by one base. The study deep-sequenced TCR repertoires of sorted CD4+ and CD8+ blood T cells from severe aplastic anemia patients and healthy subjects. Ficoll-Paque density gradient centrifugation was used to isolate peripheral blood mononuclear cells. Before DNA extraction, CD4+ and CD8+ T cells were sorted by FACS or by magnetic beads. This entry is derived from a study of CD8+CD57+ T cells in acquired aplastic anemia (dated 2018 in TCRdb). With respect to the entire study: DNA extracted from sorted CD4+ and CD8+ cells had a mean of approximately 3 ug, with a range of roughly 0.17 to 30 ug. For healthy donor samples, the average read count was about 10 million for CD4+ cells and roughly 11 million for CD8+ cells. What the work shows at the level of the full study, not this receptor alone: CD8+ Simpson's diversity did not differ significantly between patients and healthy controls (P=0.060). Roughly 30 CD8+ CDR3 sequences were shared between patients and controls but appeared highly expressed in patients and within their immunodominant clones.

V lost 6 bases and J lost 6 bases; the stretch between them is 18 bases long. The CDR3 has 15 amino acids, counting the end cysteine and phenylalanine. Only CDR3 DNA is held: 45 bases, read in frame from base 1. The germline V gene yields MNHNS for CDR1 and SASEGT for CDR2. TCR beta VDJ combination and CDR3 sequence profiling used genomic DNA as the template. An Illumina HiSeq 2000 was the platform used for TCR repertoire sequencing. The paper's processing steps were these. Repertoires were assessed using TRBV/TRBJ rearrangement plots, CDR3 size and DJ length profiles, and Simpson's diversity index. The immunodominant clone was defined as the most abundant DNA sequence in deep sequencing data. CDR3 amino acid sequences were screened for sharing across subjects and compared with published repertoires and the VDJdb database. TCRdb's own reprocessing of the public reads used fastp at Q25 and MiXCR and kept productive beta chains. Identical CDR3 proteins give one entry, which carries the most common genes and DNA. The V and J calls and clone size come from TCRdb's table, not from the authors' own analysis. Here the sample has hundreds of thousands of distinct CDR3 sequences; just under 70% occur a single time. The ten largest clones take up approximately 3.9% of the sample.

Sequenced: sorted CD4+, CD8+, or CD8+CD57+ T cells (not recorded which) from PBMCs. The sequence links TRBV6-1 to TRBJ2-1; matching of 5 bases hints at TRBD2 as the D gene. This clonotype originated in a human donor in good health, serving as a control. At the DNA level, the sequence is TGTGCCAGCAGCCCTTTCAGCGAGGGCACCAATGAGCAGTTCTTC. Translated, it reads CASSPFSEGTNEQFF.